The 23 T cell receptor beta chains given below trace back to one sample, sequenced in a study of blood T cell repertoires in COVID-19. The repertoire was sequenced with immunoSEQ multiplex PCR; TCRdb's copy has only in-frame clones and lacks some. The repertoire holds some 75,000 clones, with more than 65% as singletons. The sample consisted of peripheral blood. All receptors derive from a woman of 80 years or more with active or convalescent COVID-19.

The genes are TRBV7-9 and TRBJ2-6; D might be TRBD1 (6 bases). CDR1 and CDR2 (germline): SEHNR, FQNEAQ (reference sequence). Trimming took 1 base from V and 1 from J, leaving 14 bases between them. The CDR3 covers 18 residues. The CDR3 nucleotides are TGTGCCAGCAGCTTAGAGACAGGAGGTAGGTCTGGGGCCAACGTCCTGACTTTC. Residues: CASSLETGGRSGANVLTF.

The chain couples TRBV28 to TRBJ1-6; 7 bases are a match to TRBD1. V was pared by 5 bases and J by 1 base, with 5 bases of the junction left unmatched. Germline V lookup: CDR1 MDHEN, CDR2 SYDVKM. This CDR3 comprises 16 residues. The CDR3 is CASSLTGASYNSPLHF. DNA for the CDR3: TGTGCCAGCAGTCTAACAGGGGCGTCCTATAATTCACCCCTCCACTTT.

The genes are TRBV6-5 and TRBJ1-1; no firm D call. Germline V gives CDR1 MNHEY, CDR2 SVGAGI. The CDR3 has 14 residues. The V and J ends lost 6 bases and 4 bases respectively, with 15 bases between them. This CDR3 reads CASRPDGGSTEAFF. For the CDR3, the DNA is TGTGCCAGCAGACCGGACGGAGGGAGCACTGAAGCTTTCTTT.

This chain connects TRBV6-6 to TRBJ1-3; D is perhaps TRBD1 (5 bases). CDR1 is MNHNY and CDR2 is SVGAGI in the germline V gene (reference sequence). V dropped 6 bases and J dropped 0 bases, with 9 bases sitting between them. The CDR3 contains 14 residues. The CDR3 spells CASRQGNSGNTIYF. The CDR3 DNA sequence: TGTGCCAGCAGGCAGGGTAACTCTGGAAACACCATATATTTT.

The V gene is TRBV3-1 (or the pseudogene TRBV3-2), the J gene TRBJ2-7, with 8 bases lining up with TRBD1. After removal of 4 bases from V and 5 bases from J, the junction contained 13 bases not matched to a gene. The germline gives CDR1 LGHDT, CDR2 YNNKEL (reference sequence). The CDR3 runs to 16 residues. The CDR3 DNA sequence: TGTGCCAGCAGCCTACTTTCGCAGGGGGCAGCTGACGAGCAGTACTTC. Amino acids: CASSLLSQGAADEQYF.

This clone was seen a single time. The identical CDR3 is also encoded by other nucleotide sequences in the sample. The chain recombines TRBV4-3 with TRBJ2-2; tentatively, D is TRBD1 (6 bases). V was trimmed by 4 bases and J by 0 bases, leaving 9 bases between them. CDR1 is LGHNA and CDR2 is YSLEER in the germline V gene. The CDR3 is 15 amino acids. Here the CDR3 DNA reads TGCGCCAGCAGCCGAGACAGGACGAACACCGGGGAGCTGTTTTTT. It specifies CASSRDRTNTGELFF.

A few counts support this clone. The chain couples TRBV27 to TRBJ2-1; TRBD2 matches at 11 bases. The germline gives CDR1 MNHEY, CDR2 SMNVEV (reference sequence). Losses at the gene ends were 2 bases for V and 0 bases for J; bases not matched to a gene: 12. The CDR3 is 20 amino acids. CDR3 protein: CASSLLSSGGLSNSYNEQFF. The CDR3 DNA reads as TGTGCCAGCAGTTTACTTTCTAGCGGGGGGCTTTCGAACTCCTACAATGAGCAGTTCTTC.

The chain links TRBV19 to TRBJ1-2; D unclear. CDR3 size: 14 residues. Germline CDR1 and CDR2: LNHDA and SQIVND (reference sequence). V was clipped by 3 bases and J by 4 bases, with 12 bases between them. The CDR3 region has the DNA TGTGCCAGTAGTATTACCGGGGAGGGCTATGGCTACACCTTC. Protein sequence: CASSITGEGYGYTF.

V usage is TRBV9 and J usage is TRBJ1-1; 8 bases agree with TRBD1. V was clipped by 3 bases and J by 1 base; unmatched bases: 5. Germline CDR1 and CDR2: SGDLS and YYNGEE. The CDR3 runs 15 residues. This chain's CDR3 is CASSAGDRPNTEAFF. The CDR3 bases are TGTGCCAGCAGCGCTGGGGACAGGCCGAACACTGAAGCTTTCTTT.

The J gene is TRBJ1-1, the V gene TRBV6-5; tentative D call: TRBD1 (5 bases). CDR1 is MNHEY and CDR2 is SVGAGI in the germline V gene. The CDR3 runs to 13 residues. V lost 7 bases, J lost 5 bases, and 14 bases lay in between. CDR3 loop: CASIGVLRTEAFF. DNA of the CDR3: TGTGCCAGCATAGGGGTTTTGAGGACTGAAGCTTTCTTT.

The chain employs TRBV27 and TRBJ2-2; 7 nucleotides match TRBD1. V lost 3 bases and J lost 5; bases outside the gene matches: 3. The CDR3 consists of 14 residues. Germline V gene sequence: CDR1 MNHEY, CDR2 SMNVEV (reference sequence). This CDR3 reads CASSFSTGTGELFF. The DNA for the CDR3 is TGTGCCAGCAGTTTTTCGACAGGGACCGGGGAGCTGTTTTTT.

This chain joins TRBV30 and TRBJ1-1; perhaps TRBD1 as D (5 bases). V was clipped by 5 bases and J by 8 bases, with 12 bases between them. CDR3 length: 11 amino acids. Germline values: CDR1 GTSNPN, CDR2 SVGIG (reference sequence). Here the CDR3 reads CAWGGWAEAFF. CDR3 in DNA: TGTGCCTGGGGGGGTTGGGCGGAAGCTTTCTTT.

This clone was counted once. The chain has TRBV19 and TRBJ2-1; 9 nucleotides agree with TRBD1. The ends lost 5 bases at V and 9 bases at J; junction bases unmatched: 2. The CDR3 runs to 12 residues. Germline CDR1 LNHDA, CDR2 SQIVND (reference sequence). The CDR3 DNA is TGTGCCAGTAGTCGACAGGGGGGTGAGCAGTTCTTC. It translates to CASSRQGGEQFF.

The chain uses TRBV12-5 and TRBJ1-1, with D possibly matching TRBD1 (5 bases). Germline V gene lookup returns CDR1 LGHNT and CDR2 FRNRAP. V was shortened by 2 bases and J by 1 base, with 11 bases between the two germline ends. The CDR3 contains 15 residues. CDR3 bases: TGTGCTAGTGGTTTGTCCTACGGACAGAACACTGAAGCTTTCTTT. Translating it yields CASGLSYGQNTEAFF. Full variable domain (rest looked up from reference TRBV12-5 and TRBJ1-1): DARVTQTPRHKVTEMGQEVTMRCQPILGHNTVFWYRQTMMQGLELLAYFRNRAPLDDSGMPKDRFSAEMPDATLATLKIQPSEPRDSAVYFCASGLSYGQNTEAFFGQGTRLTVV.

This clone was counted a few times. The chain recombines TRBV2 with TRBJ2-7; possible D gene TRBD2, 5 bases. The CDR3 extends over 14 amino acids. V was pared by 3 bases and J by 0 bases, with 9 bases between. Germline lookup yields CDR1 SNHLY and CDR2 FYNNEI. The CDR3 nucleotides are TGTGCCAGCAGTGAGAGGGCTGTCTCCTACGAGCAGTACTTC. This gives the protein CASSERAVSYEQYF.

CDR3 region: CASSLGLSNQPQHF. CDR3 DNA: TGTGCCAGCAGTTTAGGGCTGAGCAATCAGCCCCAGCATTTT. The chain combines TRBV27 with TRBJ1-5, with no clear D. The CDR3 sequence is 14 residues long. Per germline, CDR1 MNHEY and CDR2 SMNVEV (reference sequence). V lost 2 bases to trimming and J lost 1 base, with 6 bases between them.

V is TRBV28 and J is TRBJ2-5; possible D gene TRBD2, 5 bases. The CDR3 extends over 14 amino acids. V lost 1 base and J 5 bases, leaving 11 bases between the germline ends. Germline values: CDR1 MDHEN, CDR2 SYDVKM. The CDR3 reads CASSLSDFRETQYF. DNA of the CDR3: TGTGCCAGCAGTTTATCGGACTTCAGGGAGACCCAGTACTTC.

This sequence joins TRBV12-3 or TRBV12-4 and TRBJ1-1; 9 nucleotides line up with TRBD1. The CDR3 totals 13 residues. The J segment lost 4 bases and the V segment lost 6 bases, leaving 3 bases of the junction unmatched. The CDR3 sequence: CASRRTGATEAFF. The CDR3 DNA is TGTGCCAGCAGGAGGACAGGGGCCACTGAAGCTTTCTTT.

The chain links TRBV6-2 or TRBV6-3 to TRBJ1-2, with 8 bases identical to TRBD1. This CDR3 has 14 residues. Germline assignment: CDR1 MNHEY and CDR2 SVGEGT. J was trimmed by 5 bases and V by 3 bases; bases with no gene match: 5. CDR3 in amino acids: CASSYGGTGYGYTF. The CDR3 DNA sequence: TGTGCCAGCAGTTATGGCGGGACAGGTTATGGCTACACCTTC.

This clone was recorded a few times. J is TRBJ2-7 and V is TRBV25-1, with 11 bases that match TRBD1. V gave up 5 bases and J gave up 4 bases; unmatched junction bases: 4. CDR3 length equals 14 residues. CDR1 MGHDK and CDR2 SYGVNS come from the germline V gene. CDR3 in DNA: TGTGCCAGCAGTAGGACAGGGGGCGTTTACGAGCAGTACTTC. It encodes CASSRTGGVYEQYF.

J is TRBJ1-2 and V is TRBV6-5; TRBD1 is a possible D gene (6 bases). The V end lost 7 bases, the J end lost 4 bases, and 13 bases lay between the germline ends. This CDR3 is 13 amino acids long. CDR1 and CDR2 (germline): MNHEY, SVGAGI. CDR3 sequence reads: CASTPTQGYGYTF. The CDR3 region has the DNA TGTGCCAGCACCCCCACACAGGGCTATGGCTACACCTTC.

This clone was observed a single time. The CDR3 DNA reads as TGTGCCATCAGTGTCGGGACAGGGAGAGAGACCCAGTACTTC. It is translated as CAISVGTGRETQYF. The chain employs TRBV10-3 and TRBJ2-5; TRBD1 aligns across 9 bases. The CDR3 runs to 14 residues. V shed 4 bases and J 4 bases; nucleotides not matched to a gene: 4. CDR1 and CDR2 from the germline V gene are ENHRY and SYGVKD.

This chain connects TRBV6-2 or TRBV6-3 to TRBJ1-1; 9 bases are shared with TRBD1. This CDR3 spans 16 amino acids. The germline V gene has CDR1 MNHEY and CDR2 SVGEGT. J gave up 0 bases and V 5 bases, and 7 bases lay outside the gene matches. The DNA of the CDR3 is TGTGCCAGCAGTAGACGGACAGGGGCGATGAACACTGAAGCTTTCTTT. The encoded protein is CASSRRTGAMNTEAFF.